This TCR beta chain was captured in a study of shared clonotypes between healthy human individuals. Study processing details: ImmunoSEQ sequences covered only the junction and lacked quality scores; filtering therefore differed. Measured with immunoSEQ multiplex PCR; TCRdb has only the in-frame clones, and not every one. That table gives V, J and clone size, and the DNA gave D and trimming. The repertoire includes about 470,000 clones, around 79% of them detected once, and 13% sits in the top ten. The CDR3 totals 13 residues. CDR1 and CDR2 from the germline V gene are SGDLS and YYNGEE. J gave up 10 bases and V 0 bases, and 4 bases lay outside the gene matches. This clone was recorded a few times.

This clonotype was obtained from a woman in her thirties or forties in good health. Some clones in this sample may be carry-over from other donors' samples. V is TRBV9 and J is TRBJ1-2, with 9 bases matching TRBD1. Sequenced sample: PBMCs. The CDR3 here is CASSVDTGGLYTF. The DNA for the CDR3 is TGTGCCAGCAGCGTAGATACAGGGGGCCTCTACACCTTC.